Below, 22 T cell receptor beta chains from the same sample are listed, as sequenced in a study of CD8+ T cells in alopecia areata. Once RNA had been extracted, it was reverse transcribed into cDNA to act as the sequencing template. Sequencing used immunoSEQ multiplex PCR; TCRdb keeps in-frame clones, though not all of them. This repertoire holds over 100,000 clones, and none appear only once. The sample comprised lesional skin. These receptor sequences come from a C3H/HeJ mouse with alopecia areata. For the strain, the MHC haplotype given is H2-k.

This clone has ten or more counts. Mouse germline and gene names are used. The missing CDR3 end, 4 residues past where the read stops, is filled in from the germline J gene. V usage is TRBV13-3 and J usage is TRBJ2-1; 10 positions match TRBD1. Germline V gene sequence: CDR1 NNHDY, CDR2 SYVADS. The CDR3 runs to 15 residues. Trimming at V came to 5 bases and at J to 5 bases, leaving 7 bases not matched to a gene. CDR3 residues: CASRNRDRGDAEQFF. The DNA read from the CDR3 is TGTGCCAGCAGGAACCGGGACAGGGGAGATGCT.

With respect to this clone: These gene names are mouse names. The read is 4 residues too short to cover the CDR3 end, so that end is filled in from the germline J gene. This chain joins TRBV1 and TRBJ2-2; a possible D gene is TRBD2 (6 bases). The germline gives CDR1 NSQYPW, CDR2 LRSPGD (reference sequence). The CDR3 has 17 amino acids. Between the trimmed V and J ends, which lost 0 bases and 3 bases, there was a span of 14 bases. The CDR3 sequence: CTCSADLGVGDTGQLYF. CDR3 DNA (partial): TGCACCTGCAGTGCAGATCTCGGGGTGGGGGACACCGGG.

This clone has more than one count but fewer than ten. Gene names and germline refer to mouse. The read halts 4 residues ahead of the CDR3 end, with the missing end drawn from the germline J gene. This chain links TRBV29 with TRBJ2-5; 8 nucleotides line up with TRBD1. The CDR3 sequence is 14 residues long. Germline V gene data show CDR1 as MSHET and CDR2 as SYDVDS. The CDR3 DNA, read in part, is TGTGCTAGCAGTTTTGGGGACAGGAGGGAC. Translated, it gives CASSFGDRRD. The full CDR3 is CASSFGDRRDTQYF.

This clone was seen only a few times. The genes and germline here are from mouse. Coverage ceases 4 residues before the CDR3 finishes, and the germline J gene fills in the end. V is TRBV13-3 and J is TRBJ2-5; TRBD2 aligns across 12 bases. The CDR3 runs to 13 residues. Germline CDR1 and CDR2: NNHDY and SYVADS. Trimming cost V 9 bases and J 3 bases; bases outside gene matches: 2. CDR3 bases read: TGTGCCACCGGGACTGGGGGGCAAGAC. It specifies CATGTGGQD. The CDR3 reads in full as CATGTGGQDTQYF.

This clone was found a few times. At residue 13, the TCRdb amino acid sequence and the translated nucleotide sequence differ, so the protein here is the DNA translation. Mouse germline and gene names are used. Coverage ceases 3 residues before the CDR3 finishes, and the germline J gene fills in the end. V gene TRBV1 combines with J gene TRBJ1-6; D gene unclear. TRBJ1-6 is identified as an open reading frame with a role that is uncertain. Trimming took 0 bases from V and 4 from J, leaving 10 bases between them. The CDR3 runs to 16 residues. Germline assignment: CDR1 NSQYPW and CDR2 LRSPGD (reference sequence). The CDR3 DNA, read in part, is TGCACCTGCAGTGCAGATGAGGCACAGTATAATTCGCCC. It is translated as CTCSADEAQYNSP. The whole CDR3 sequence is CTCSADEAQYNSPLYF.

Points on this clone: Gene names are the mouse ones. The sequenced part of the CDR3 DNA is TGTGCCAGCAGTGACCGCAGGGGTAGTCAAAAC. Translated, it gives CASSDRRGSQN. The whole CDR3 reads CASSDRRGSQNTLYF. V usage is TRBV13-3 and J usage is TRBJ2-4; possible D gene TRBD1, 6 bases. The DNA ends 4 residues before the CDR3 does, and the rest of the CDR3 is filled in from the germline J gene. This CDR3 has 15 amino acids. Deletions cut 2 bases from V and 0 bases from J, with 10 bases between. CDR1 is NNHDY, CDR2 SYVADS, per germline.

Turning to this clone: Mouse germline and gene names are used. Coverage ceases 4 residues before the CDR3 finishes, and the germline J gene fills in the end. The chain has TRBV13-3 and TRBJ2-5; a possible D gene is TRBD2 (7 bases). This CDR3 has 15 amino acids. V was trimmed by 0 bases and J by 2 bases, leaving 10 bases between them. Looked up from germline, CDR1 is NNHDY and CDR2 is SYVADS. CDR3: CASSDARGAQDTQYF. CDR3 bases read: TGTGCCAGCAGTGATGCAAGGGGGGCCCAAGAC.

About this clone itself: Mouse gene names apply. The CDR3 end is not reached by the read, which stops 4 residues before it; the germline J gene fills it in. This chain joins TRBV1 and TRBJ2-5, with a tentative D call TRBD1 (6 bases). Germline V CDR1 and CDR2: NSQYPW, LRSPGD (reference sequence). This CDR3 is 13 amino acids long. The V gene lost 6 bases and the J gene lost 0 bases, with 7 bases spanning the gap. The CDR3 protein is CTCRQGNQDTQYF. CDR3 DNA (partial): TGCACCTGCAGGCAGGGGAACCAAGAC.

This clone has only a few counts. Gene names follow the mouse nomenclature. The read is 4 residues too short to cover the CDR3 end, so that end is filled in from the germline J gene. This chain links TRBV13-3 with TRBJ1-4; 8 bases align to TRBD1. V lost 2 bases to trimming and J lost 4 bases; unmatched junction nucleotides: 4. CDR1 is NNHDY, CDR2 SYVADS, per germline. The CDR3 loop spans 15 amino acids. The CDR3 is CASSEGTGFNERLFF. The part of the CDR3 DNA that was read is TGTGCCAGCAGTGAGGGGACAGGATTCAACGAA.

This clone has a handful of counts. The genes and germline here are from mouse. The read gets to within 4 residues of the CDR3 end, and the germline J gene fills in the rest. This sequence joins TRBV13-1 and TRBJ2-7, with 9 nucleotides matching TRBD2. CDR1 NSHNY and CDR2 SYGAGN come from the germline V gene. This CDR3 has 15 residues. Incomplete CDR3 DNA: TGTGCCAGCAGTGATGCACCTGGGGGGGAGAAT. Its translation: CASSDAPGGEN. The entire CDR3 is CASSDAPGGENEQYF.

This clone was picked up a small number of times. Gene names denote mouse genes. The read ends 4 residues early relative to the CDR3; the germline J gene fills the gap. V usage is TRBV1 and J usage is TRBJ2-1; unclear D gene. Looked up from germline, CDR1 is NSQYPW and CDR2 is LRSPGD (reference sequence). Trimming cost V 4 bases and J 3 bases, with 10 bases left between them. This CDR3 is built from 14 residues. Incomplete CDR3 DNA: TGCACCTGCAGTGACGACAAAACCTATGCT. Its protein is CTCSDDKTYA. The full CDR3 is CTCSDDKTYAEQFF.

This clone was recorded at least ten times. The gene symbols are mouse symbols. The read gets to within 4 residues of the CDR3 end, and the germline J gene fills in the rest. The chain carries TRBV13-3 and TRBJ2-3; 8 positions agree with TRBD1. Germline V gives CDR1 NNHDY, CDR2 SYVADS. CDR3 length: 16 amino acids. V lost 1 base and J lost 2; bases outside the gene matches: 6. The DNA read from the CDR3 is TGTGCCAGCAGTGATACACAGGGGGTGGATGCAGAA. Its translation is CASSDTQGVDAE. The whole CDR3 region reads CASSDTQGVDAETLYF.

Concerning this clone: Mouse gene names and germline throughout. Read coverage stops 4 residues before the CDR3 terminus; the germline J gene supplies the remainder. The V gene is TRBV13-3, the J gene TRBJ2-2; 9 positions match TRBD1. Germline loops: CDR1 NNHDY, CDR2 SYVADS. This CDR3 has 15 residues. V lost 4 bases to trimming and J lost 3 bases; unmatched junction nucleotides: 4. The CDR3 loop is CASSPGQGDTGQLYF. The covered CDR3 bases are TGTGCCAGCAGTCCGGGACAGGGAGACACCGGG.

This clone was seen more than once but under ten times. Here the gene names and germline are mouse. The CDR3 end is not reached by the read, which stops 4 residues before it; the germline J gene fills it in. The chain couples TRBV1 to TRBJ2-5; TRBD2 matches 11 bases. Germline assignment: CDR1 NSQYPW and CDR2 LRSPGD (reference sequence). J lost 1 base, V lost 6 bases, and 3 bases had no gene match. The CDR3 is made up of 15 amino acids. The CDR3 sequence: CTCSMGLGDQDTQYF. The covered CDR3 bases are TGCACCTGCAGCATGGGACTGGGGGACCAAGAC.

Note on this clone: Gene names are mouse gene names. The read comes to an end 4 residues before the CDR3 does, leaving the germline J gene to fill in the end. The rearrangement joins TRBV5 to TRBJ2-1, with 9 positions matching TRBD2. Looked up from germline, CDR1 is LGHNA and CDR2 is YNLKQL (reference sequence). The CDR3 totals 15 residues. The J segment lost 3 bases and the V segment lost 7 bases, leaving 7 bases of the junction unmatched. This chain's CDR3 is CASTPPGGGYAEQFF. Partial CDR3 DNA: TGTGCCAGCACTCCGCCTGGGGGGGGCTATGCT.

Notes on this clone: Mouse gene names and germline throughout. The read ends 4 residues shy of where the CDR3 ends; the end is completed using the germline J gene. The chain couples TRBV17 to TRBJ1-4, with TRBD1 as a possible D gene (6 bases). Germline lookup yields CDR1 MNHDT and CDR2 YYDKIL. V lost 5 bases, J lost 0 bases, and 10 bases lay in between. The CDR3 extends over 15 amino acids. Partial CDR3 DNA: TGTGCTAGCAGTGTACAGGGTATTTCCAACGAA. It codes for CASSVQGISNE. In full, the CDR3 reads CASSVQGISNERLFF.

In the case of this clone: Germline and genes here are mouse. The sequenced fragment ends 4 residues before the CDR3 boundary, so the rest is inferred from the germline J gene. The gene calls are TRBV1 and TRBJ1-4, with a weak D call TRBD1 (6 bases). The length of the CDR3 is 14 residues. CDR1 NSQYPW and CDR2 LRSPGD come from the germline V gene (reference sequence). Incomplete CDR3 DNA: TGCACCTGCAGTGCAAACAGGGTCGGCGAA. This codes for CTCSANRVGE. In full, the CDR3 is CTCSANRVGERLFF.

Of note for this clone: Gene labels here are mouse ones. The DNA read from the CDR3 is TGCACCTGCAGTGCAGATCAGGTCCTAAACGAA. As protein: CTCSADQVLNE. The whole CDR3 sequence reads CTCSADQVLNERLFF. The chain links TRBV1 to TRBJ1-4, with no clear D. The read terminates 4 residues ahead of where the CDR3 ends, so the germline J gene completes it. Trimming cost V 0 bases and J 5 bases, with 10 bases left between them. Germline V CDR1 and CDR2: NSQYPW, LRSPGD (reference sequence). The CDR3 is 15 residues long.

In this sample, this clone turned up a few times. The germline and genes are mouse ones. The read gets to within 4 residues of the CDR3 end, and the germline J gene fills in the rest. The same CDR3 is also encoded by other DNA sequences in this sample. This chain links TRBV13-3 with TRBJ2-1; 12 nucleotides align to TRBD1. The V gene's germline CDR1 is NNHDY and CDR2 SYVADS. The CDR3 is 15 residues long. CDR3 DNA, as far as it was read: TGTGCCAGCAGTGAGGGACAGGGGGCGCGGGCT. Protein: CASSEGQGARA. The full CDR3 sequence reads CASSEGQGARAEQFF.

This clone was detected only a few times. Gene labels here are mouse ones. The read ends 4 residues shy of where the CDR3 ends; the end is completed using the germline J gene. The genes are TRBV12-1 and TRBJ1-1, with TRBD1 identical over 11 bases. Germline assignment: CDR1 SGHSN and CDR2 HYEKVE. With V trimmed by 0 bases and J by 4 bases, 6 bases remained unmatched. The CDR3 loop spans 16 amino acids. The part of the CDR3 DNA that was read is TGTGCCAGCTCTCTCGCCGGGACAGGGGGAACCACA. As protein: CASSLAGTGGTT. The entire CDR3 protein is CASSLAGTGGTTEVFF.

To note about this clone: The listed genes are named as in mouse. The read ends 4 residues shy of where the CDR3 ends; the end is completed using the germline J gene. J is TRBJ2-7 and V is TRBV13-2; TRBD2 matches at 9 bases. The CDR3 spans 13 residues. Germline V gene data show CDR1 as NNHNN and CDR2 as SYGAGS (reference sequence). The J segment lost 3 bases and the V segment lost 5 bases, leaving 3 bases of the junction unmatched. The CDR3 bases that were read are TGTGCCAGCGGCCCGGGACTGGGCTAT. Its translation: CASGPGLGY. The CDR3 in full is CASGPGLGYEQYF.

As concerns this clone: The listed genes are named as in mouse. From the germline J gene comes the end of the CDR3, since the read stops 4 residues before it. V usage is TRBV31 and J usage is TRBJ2-7; 9 nucleotides match TRBD2. The V gene end was trimmed by 0 bases and the J gene end by 2 bases; junction bases not matched to a gene: 2. CDR1 is GKSSPN and CDR2 is SITVG in the germline V gene. The CDR3 loop spans 14 amino acids. Partial CDR3 DNA: TGTGCCTGGAGTCTAGCTGGGGGGGCCTAT. It codes for CAWSLAGGAY. The entire CDR3 reads CAWSLAGGAYEQYF.